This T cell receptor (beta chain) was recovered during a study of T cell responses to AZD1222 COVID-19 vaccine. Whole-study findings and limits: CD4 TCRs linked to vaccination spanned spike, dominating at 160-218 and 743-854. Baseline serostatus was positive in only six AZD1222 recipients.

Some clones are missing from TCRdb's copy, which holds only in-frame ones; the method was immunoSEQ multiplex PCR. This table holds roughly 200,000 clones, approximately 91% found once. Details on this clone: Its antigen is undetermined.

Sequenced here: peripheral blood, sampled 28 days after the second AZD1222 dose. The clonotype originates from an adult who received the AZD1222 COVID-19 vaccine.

The CDR3 DNA follows: TGTGCCTGGAGTGGGGGGCAACGATATGGCTACACCTTC. Its protein product is CAWSGGQRYGYTF. The chain uses TRBV30 and TRBJ1-2, with a tentative D call TRBD1 (6 bases). Germline loops: CDR1 GTSNPN, CDR2 SVGIG (reference sequence). The V end lost 1 base, the J end lost 5 bases, and 11 bases lay between the germline ends. The CDR3 length is 13 residues.